Listed below are T cell receptor beta chains from one sample, sequenced in a study of blood T cell repertoires in COVID-19. Using immunoSEQ multiplex PCR, the repertoire was profiled, and TCRdb retains in-frame clones only, with some absent. The sample has 300,000 to 400,000 clones, approximately 86% seen once. The sample taken for sequencing was peripheral blood. All receptors derive from a woman aged 55-75 years with COVID-19, enrolled during active disease. CDR3s include the opening cysteine and the closing phenylalanine or tryptophan. A D gene is named only where the DNA matches it firmly. The listing skips clone size in some rows; elsewhere it reads once, few, many or a size class.

NA	TRBJ1-5	NA	TRBV2	TGTGCCAGCAGTACCGCCCAAGGGGTTTATCAGCCCCAGCATTTT	CASSTAQGVYQPQHF
NA	TRBJ2-6	NA	TRBV9	TGTGCCAGCAGCTCACAGGCAGCTGGGGCCAACGTCCTGACTTTC	CASSSQAAGANVLTF
NA	TRBJ1-2	NA	TRBV18	TGTGCCAGCTCACCACAGACATACCTTAACTATGGCTACACCTTC	CASSPQTYLNYGYTF
few	TRBJ2-1	TRBD2	TRBV3-1/TRBV3-2	TGTGCCAGCAGCCAAGGGGCGGGGGTAAACTACAATGAGCAGTTCTTC	CASSQGAGVNYNEQFF
NA	TRBJ2-1	TRBD1	TRBV19	TGTGCCAGTACCATCGGACAGGGCAATGAGCAGTTCTTC	CASTIGQGNEQFF
NA	TRBJ2-7	TRBD1	TRBV30	TGTGCCTGGAGTGTAGGACTCCGGGACAGGGGTCACGAGCAGTACTTC	CAWSVGLRDRGHEQYF
once	TRBJ1-1	TRBD1	TRBV7-2	TGTGCCAGCAGCTTATGGACAGGGAACACTGAAGCTTTCTTT	CASSLWTGNTEAFF
NA	TRBJ1-2	NA	TRBV7-8	TGTGCCAGCGAGCCTATAGCGGGGACGGCGGGAGGCTACACCTTC	CASEPIAGTAGGYTF
NA	TRBJ1-5	NA	TRBV10-3	TGTGCCACACAGGGTACAGTGGATCGCAATCAGCCCCAGCATTTT	CATQGTVDRNQPQHF
NA	TRBJ1-1	TRBD1	TRBV5-1	TGCGCCAGCAGCTTGTTTAGTACAGGGGGCCGTGGCGACACTGAAGCTTTCTTT	CASSLFSTGGRGDTEAFF
NA	TRBJ2-7	NA	TRBV18	TGTGCCAGCTCACCACCTTTTCAATCCTACGAGCAGTACTTC	CASSPPFQSYEQYF
NA	TRBJ1-5	NA	TRBV5-6	TGTGCCAGCAGCTTAACGGGCAGGGCCCCGAATCAGCCCCAGCATTTT	CASSLTGRAPNQPQHF
NA	TRBJ2-2	NA	TRBV2	TGTGCCAGCAGTGAACAGGGGTCGAACACCGGGGAGCTGTTTTTT	CASSEQGSNTGELFF
NA	TRBJ2-1	NA	TRBV12-5	TGTGCTAGTGGCCTAACTCCAGCGACCGAGCAGTTCTTC	CASGLTPATEQFF
few	TRBJ2-2	TRBD1	TRBV3-1/TRBV3-2	TGTGCCAGCAGCCGCGGACAGGGGGCGTACACCGGGGAGCTGTTTTTT	CASSRGQGAYTGELFF
NA	TRBJ2-7	TRBD1	TRBV6-5	TGTGCCAGCAGTTACTTAGGGACAGCCTTCTACGAGCAGTACTTC	CASSYLGTAFYEQYF
once	TRBJ2-2	NA	TRBV7-2	TGTGCCAGCAGCTTAGCCAGTATAGGCGGAATCACCGGGGAGCTGTTTTTT	CASSLASIGGITGELFF
NA	TRBJ2-7	TRBD1	TRBV6-2/TRBV6-3	TGTGCCAGCAGTTACGGAGGACAGGGAAAGGAGGCCTACGAGCAGTACTTC	CASSYGGQGKEAYEQYF
once	TRBJ2-3	TRBD2	TRBV11-3	TGTGCCAGCAGCTTAGTTCCTAGCGGGGGCACAGATACGCAGTATTTT	CASSLVPSGGTDTQYF
NA	TRBJ2-5	TRBD2	TRBV11-3	TGTGCCAGCAGCCCACTCGGAGCGGGGGACCAAGAGACCCAGTACTTC	CASSPLGAGDQETQYF
NA	TRBJ1-6	NA	TRBV7-9	TGTGCCAGCGTACCCAGCGGTAATTCACCCCTCCACTTT	CASVPSGNSPLHF
NA	TRBJ2-1	TRBD1	TRBV2	TGTGCCAGCAGTGAATGGACAGGCGTGGATAATGAGCAGTTCTTC	CASSEWTGVDNEQFF
NA	TRBJ2-2	TRBD1	TRBV2	TGTGCCAGCAGCGGACAGGGGGCGCGGACCGGGGAGCTGTTTTTT	CASSGQGARTGELFF
once	TRBJ2-5	NA	TRBV11-1	TGTGCCAGCAGCTTTGGTAGACAAGAGACCCAGTACTTC	CASSFGRQETQYF
NA	TRBJ1-1	TRBD1	TRBV5-1	TGCGCCAGCACCCGAGGGACAGGGGGTACTGAAGCTTTCTTT	CASTRGTGGTEAFF
NA	TRBJ1-3	TRBD1	TRBV18	TGTGCCAGCTCACACGGGTCCGGGACAGACATTTCTGGAAACACCATATATTTT	CASSHGSGTDISGNTIYF
NA	TRBJ2-3	TRBD1	TRBV14	TGTGCCAGCAGCCGAGAGGGGGCGTACTTTCCGCAGTATTTT	CASSREGAYFPQYF
few	TRBJ1-5	NA	TRBV6-1	TGTGCCAGCATTGAATCTATTGATAGCAATCAGCCCCAGCATTTT	CASIESIDSNQPQHF
NA	TRBJ2-5	NA	TRBV19	TGTGCCAGTAGTATAGTGAGGGGAGGTCTCCAAGAGACCCAGTACTTC	CASSIVRGGLQETQYF
NA	TRBJ2-1	NA	TRBV5-1	TGCGCCAGCAGCTTGGCCGGGGGACTGAGCTCCTACAATGAGCAGTTCTTC	CASSLAGGLSSYNEQFF
NA	TRBJ2-2	NA	TRBV5-1	TGCGCCAGCAGCCCTCCGGGCACCGGGGAGCTGTTTTTT	CASSPPGTGELFF
once	TRBJ2-2	TRBD2	TRBV5-1	TGCGCCAGCAGCTTGGCAGCGGGGGATGGGACCGGGGAGCTGTTTTTT	CASSLAAGDGTGELFF
NA	TRBJ1-2	NA	TRBV6-5	TGTGCCAGCAGTTACTCGCTGGGAGCTACTGGCTACACCTTC	CASSYSLGATGYTF
once	TRBJ1-1	NA	TRBV7-2	TGTGCCAGCAGCAATTACAGGGATTTAACTGAAGCTTTCTTT	CASSNYRDLTEAFF
NA	TRBJ1-3	NA	TRBV19	TGTGCCAGTAGTATAGCAGCGAGCTCTGGAAACACCATATATTTT	CASSIAASSGNTIYF
NA	TRBJ1-5	NA	TRBV30	TGTGCCTGGAGTGTCAATAGCAATCAGCCCCAGCATTTT	CAWSVNSNQPQHF
NA	TRBJ2-5	TRBD2	TRBV5-1	TGCGCCAGCAGCTTAAGCGGGGGCCAAGAGACCCAGTACTTC	CASSLSGGQETQYF
NA	TRBJ1-1	TRBD1	TRBV4-1	TGCGCCAGCAGCCGGGACAGAGGAAACACTGAAGCTTTCTTT	CASSRDRGNTEAFF
once	TRBJ2-5	NA	TRBV24-1	TGTGCCACCAGTGATTCCCGACGGGGGAGCGAGACCCAGTACTTC	CATSDSRRGSETQYF
NA	TRBJ1-4	TRBD1	TRBV16	TGTGCCAGCAGCCAATCGGGGGCAGGGGGCGAAAAACTGTTTTTT	CASSQSGAGGEKLFF
few	TRBJ2-7	NA	TRBV27	TGTGCCAGCAGTTTGGGGGGTTCCTACGAGCAGTACTTC	CASSLGGSYEQYF
once	TRBJ2-3	NA	TRBV4-2	TGTGCCAGCAGCCAAGTGCCCAGGAGCACAGATACGCAGTATTTT	CASSQVPRSTDTQYF
NA	TRBJ1-1	NA	TRBV28	TGTGCCAGCAGTTTAAGATACAGGGTGAACACTGAAGCTTTCTTT	CASSLRYRVNTEAFF
NA	TRBJ2-7	TRBD2	TRBV30	TGTGCCTGGAGACACACCAGCTGGCGGGGGGGAGGCATTTACGAGCAGTACTTC	CAWRHTSWRGGGIYEQYF
NA	TRBJ2-7	TRBD1	TRBV5-1	TGCGCCAGCAGCGAAAGCCCACGGGACAGGGGGACCTACGAGCAGTACTTC	CASSESPRDRGTYEQYF
once	TRBJ1-2	TRBD1	TRBV4-2	TGTGCCAGCAGCGGACAGGGAGGGAGCGGCTACACCTTC	CASSGQGGSGYTF
NA	TRBJ2-2	NA	TRBV18	TGTGCCAGCTCACCACTACCGGGGTACACCGGGGAGCTGTTTTTT	CASSPLPGYTGELFF
few	TRBJ2-1	TRBD2	TRBV14	TGTGCCAGCAGCCAACTGACTAGCGGCTACAATGAGCAGTTCTTC	CASSQLTSGYNEQFF
NA	TRBJ1-5	NA	TRBV9	TGTGCCAGCAGCGTATCCCATAGCAATCAGCCCCAGCATTTT	CASSVSHSNQPQHF
NA	TRBJ1-1	TRBD1	TRBV11-3	TGTGCCAGCAGCTTTGGGACAGGGGGCACTGAAGCTTTCTTT	CASSFGTGGTEAFF
NA	TRBJ2-1	NA	TRBV5-8	TGTGCCAGCCACAGGGGGGGCCCGTACAATGAGCAGTTCTTC	CASHRGGPYNEQFF
NA	TRBJ1-6	NA	TRBV5-1	TGCGCCAGCAGCTTGACAGGGAGGGAAAATTCACCCCTCCACTTT	CASSLTGRENSPLHF
NA	TRBJ2-7	NA	TRBV6-5	TGTGCCAGCAGCGGGGTGAGGAGCTCCTACGAGCAGTACTTC	CASSGVRSSYEQYF
NA	TRBJ2-7	NA	TRBV3-1/TRBV3-2	TGTGCCAGCAGCCAAGAAAGGGGTCGCGACGAGCAGTACTTC	CASSQERGRDEQYF